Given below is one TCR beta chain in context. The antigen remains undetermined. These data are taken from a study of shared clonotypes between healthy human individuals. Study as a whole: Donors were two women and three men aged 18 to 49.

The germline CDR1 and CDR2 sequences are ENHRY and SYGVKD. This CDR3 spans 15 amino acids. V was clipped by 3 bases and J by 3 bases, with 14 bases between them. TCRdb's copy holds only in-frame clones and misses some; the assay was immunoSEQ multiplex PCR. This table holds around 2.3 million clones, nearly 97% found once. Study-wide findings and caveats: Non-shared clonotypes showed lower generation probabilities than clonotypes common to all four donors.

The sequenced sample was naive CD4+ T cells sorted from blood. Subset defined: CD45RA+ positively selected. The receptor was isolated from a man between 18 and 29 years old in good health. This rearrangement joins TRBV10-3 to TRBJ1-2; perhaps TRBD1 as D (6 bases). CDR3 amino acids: CAISDSGRGDYGYTF. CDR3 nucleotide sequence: TGTGCCATCAGTGATTCCGGCAGGGGCGACTATGGCTACACCTTC.